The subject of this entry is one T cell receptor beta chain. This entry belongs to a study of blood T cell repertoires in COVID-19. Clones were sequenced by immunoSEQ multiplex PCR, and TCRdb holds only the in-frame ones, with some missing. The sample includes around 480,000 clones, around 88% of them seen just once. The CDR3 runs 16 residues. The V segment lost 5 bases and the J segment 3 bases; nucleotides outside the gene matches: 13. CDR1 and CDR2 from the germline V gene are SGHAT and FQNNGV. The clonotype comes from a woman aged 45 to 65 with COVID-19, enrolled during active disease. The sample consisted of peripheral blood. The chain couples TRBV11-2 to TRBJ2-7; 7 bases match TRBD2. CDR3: CASSTIGGGARYEQYF. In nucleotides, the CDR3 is TGTGCCAGCAGCACGATCGGGGGAGGGGCCCGCTACGAGCAGTACTTC.